These 23 T cell receptor beta chains were all obtained from the same sample, sequenced in a study of blood T cell repertoires in COVID-19. The table came from immunoSEQ multiplex PCR; TCRdb's copy has only in-frame clones and leaves some out. The data contain some 180,000 clones, roughly nine tenths of them singletons. The sequencing input was peripheral blood. The receptor source for this set is a man aged 35-49 years with acute or convalescent COVID-19.

V is TRBV7-9 and J is TRBJ2-7, with TRBD2 identical over 10 bases. The CDR3 spans 15 residues. Germline-derived CDR1 and CDR2 are SEHNR and FQNEAQ (reference sequence). Trimming cost V 1 base and J 3 bases; bases outside gene matches: 3. CDR3 sequence: CASSLGASGSYEQYF. For the CDR3, the DNA is TGTGCCAGCAGCTTAGGGGCTAGCGGGAGCTACGAGCAGTACTTC.

The V call is TRBV7-2, the J call TRBJ1-4, with 10 bases aligning to TRBD1. This CDR3 has 14 residues. V lost 5 bases to trimming and J lost 5 bases; unmatched junction nucleotides: 2. CDR1 and CDR2 (germline): SGHTA, FQGNSA. CDR3: CASSLDRGNEKLFF. CDR3 bases: TGTGCCAGCAGCCTGGACAGGGGGAATGAAAAACTGTTTTTT. Drawing the rest from reference TRBV7-2 and TRBJ1-4, the complete variable domain is GAGVSQSPSNKVTEKGKDVELRCDPISGHTALYWYRQSLGQGLEFLIYFQGNSAPDKSGLPSDRFSAERTGGSVSTLTIQRTQQEDSAVYLCASSLDRGNEKLFFGSGTQLSVL.

The chain joins TRBV19 to TRBJ1-6; 9 bases match TRBD1. J gave up 7 bases and V 0 bases, and 4 bases lay outside the gene matches. The V gene's germline CDR1 is LNHDA and CDR2 SQIVND (reference sequence). The CDR3 is 16 amino acids. CDR3 amino acids: CASSIEGGQGNSPLHF. The CDR3 DNA is TGTGCCAGTAGTATAGAAGGAGGACAGGGGAATTCACCCCTCCACTTT.

The chain carries TRBV6-2 or TRBV6-3 and TRBJ1-2; D is undetermined. V lost 7 bases, J lost 2 bases, and 23 bases lay in between. The V gene's germline CDR1 is MNHEY and CDR2 SVGEGT. CDR3 length: 17 residues. CDR3 amino acids: CASTPIPSGRLNYGYTF. For the CDR3, the DNA is TGTGCCAGCACCCCTATTCCATCTGGGAGGTTGAACTATGGCTACACCTTC.

The chain combines TRBV9 with TRBJ1-3; unclear D gene. The length of the CDR3 is 14 residues. Trimming removed 1 base at V and 0 bases at J, with 5 bases between. The V gene's germline CDR1 is SGDLS and CDR2 YYNGEE. The CDR3 spells CASSVRSSGNTIYF. CDR3 in DNA: TGTGCCAGCAGCGTAAGGAGCTCTGGAAACACCATATATTTT.

CDR3 region: CASSGQGNTEAFF. In DNA, the CDR3 is TGTGCCAGCTCAGGACAGGGGAACACTGAAGCTTTCTTT. This rearrangement joins TRBV18 to TRBJ1-1; TRBD1 aligns across 8 bases. Germline lookup yields CDR1 KGHSH and CDR2 LQKENI. V lost 5 bases to trimming and J lost 1 base; unmatched junction nucleotides: 0. The CDR3 runs 13 residues. The complete variable domain, with remaining parts taken from reference TRBV18 and TRBJ1-1, reads NAGVMQNPRHLVRRRGQEARLRCSPMKGHSHVYWYRQLPEEGLKFMVYLQKENIIDESGMPKERFSAEFPKEGPSILRIQQVVRGDSAAYFCASSGQGNTEAFFGQGTRLTVV.

This sequence joins TRBV10-3 and TRBJ2-7; a weak D match, TRBD2 (8 bases). The CDR3 length is 15 residues. CDR1 ENHRY and CDR2 SYGVKD come from the germline V gene. V was pared by 2 bases and J by 4 bases, with 15 bases between. DNA of the CDR3: TGTGCCATCAGTGAGAATCGGGAGGGGGCATACGAGCAGTACTTC. Its translation is CAISENREGAYEQYF.

The chain joins TRBV19 to TRBJ2-1; TRBD2 agrees at 11 bases. J was trimmed by 7 bases and V by 10 bases; bases with no gene match: 6. Germline CDR1 LNHDA, CDR2 SQIVND (reference sequence). The length of the CDR3 is 13 residues. Written as DNA, the CDR3 is TGTGCCACCACCGGGACTAGCGGTAATGAGCAGTTCTTC. Residues: CATTGTSGNEQFF.

CDR3 nucleotides: TGTGCCAGCAGCCCCCGGGGGCAGGGGGTATTGAACACTGAAGCTTTCTTT. Its translation: CASSPRGQGVLNTEAFF. The genes are TRBV9 and TRBJ1-1, with 7 nucleotides matching TRBD1. The CDR3 covers 17 residues. After removal of 4 bases from V and 0 bases from J, the junction contained 12 bases not matched to a gene. Germline V gene sequence: CDR1 SGDLS, CDR2 YYNGEE.

CDR3 nucleotides: TGTGCCAGCGGTACCACCCGGTGGCAGTACTTC. It is translated as CASGTTRWQYF. The rearrangement links TRBV27 to TRBJ2-7; the D is unclear. The CDR3 spans 11 residues. Between the trimmed V and J ends, which lost 8 bases and 9 bases, there was a span of 14 bases. The V gene's germline CDR1 is MNHEY and CDR2 SMNVEV (reference sequence).

The CDR3 spells CASSAGTDSNQPQHF. The CDR3 region has the DNA TGTGCCAGCAGCGCCGGGACAGATAGCAATCAGCCCCAGCATTTT. The rearrangement links TRBV7-9 to TRBJ1-5, with 7 bases lining up with TRBD1. Trimming at V came to 5 bases and at J to 0 bases, leaving 4 bases not matched to a gene. Germline V gene lookup returns CDR1 SEHNR and CDR2 FQNEAQ (reference sequence). The CDR3 has 15 residues.

The chain joins TRBV5-4 to TRBJ2-7; a weak D match, TRBD2 (5 bases). The V end was cut by 2 bases, the J end by 2 bases, with 14 bases between. There are 15 residues in the CDR3. CDR1 and CDR2 (germline): SGHNT, YYREEE (reference sequence). The CDR3 region has the DNA TGTGCCAGCAGCTTCCCCTCGGGGAAGACCTACGAGCAGTACTTC. Translating gives CASSFPSGKTYEQYF.

The chain couples TRBV3-1 (or the pseudogene TRBV3-2) to TRBJ1-2; a weak D match, TRBD1 (5 bases). The V gene lost 4 bases and the J gene lost 2 bases, with 11 bases spanning the gap. There are 14 residues in the CDR3. From germline, CDR1 is LGHDT and CDR2 YNNKEL (reference sequence). Written as DNA, the CDR3 is TGTGCCAGCAGCCGAATAGGGGCCAACTATGGCTACACCTTC. Translation gives CASSRIGANYGYTF.

This clone is a singleton in its sample. The chain employs TRBV19 and TRBJ1-2; TRBD1 agrees at 9 bases. V trimming: 7 bases; J trimming: 6 bases; junction bases outside the gene matches: 6. Per the germline V gene, CDR1 is LNHDA and CDR2 is SQIVND (reference sequence). The CDR3 spans 13 residues. This CDR3 is CASNTGGANGYTF. Here the CDR3 DNA reads TGTGCCAGTAACACAGGGGGCGCGAATGGCTACACCTTC. The whole variable domain, remainder taken from reference TRBV19 and TRBJ1-2, is DGGITQSPKYLFRKEGQNVTLSCEQNLNHDAMYWYRQDPGQGLRLIYYSQIVNDFQKGDIAEGYSVSREKKESFPLTVTSAQKNPTAFYLCASNTGGANGYTFGSGTRLTVV.

V gene TRBV5-1 combines with J gene TRBJ1-2, with D possibly being TRBD1 (6 bases). Germline V gene sequence: CDR1 SGHRS, CDR2 YFSETQ. V lost 0 bases and J 7 bases, leaving 13 bases between the germline ends. The CDR3 is 14 amino acids. In DNA form, the CDR3 reads TGCGCCAGCAGCTTGGTCCAGGGGAGTTTTGGCTACACCTTC. Protein: CASSLVQGSFGYTF.

The chain recombines TRBV2 with TRBJ1-6; weak D call: TRBD1 (6 bases). Germline V CDR1 and CDR2: SNHLY, FYNNEI. The CDR3 length is 14 residues. Trimming stripped 8 bases from V and 8 bases from J, with 16 bases between. The CDR3 protein is CASRNEDSYSPLHF. The CDR3 DNA is TGTGCCAGCCGTAATGAGGACAGTTATTCACCCCTCCACTTT. Using reference TRBV2 and TRBJ1-6 for the parts outside the CDR3, the full variable domain is EPEVTQTPSHQVTQMGQEVILRCVPISNHLYFYWYRQILGQKVEFLVSFYNNEISEKSEIFDDQFSVERPDGSNFTLKIRSTKLEDSAMYFCASRNEDSYSPLHFGNGTRLTVT.

The V gene is TRBV30, the J gene TRBJ2-6; no firm D call. Germline lookup yields CDR1 GTSNPN and CDR2 SVGIG (reference sequence). V lost 2 bases and J lost 0, with 14 bases in between. This CDR3 region has 17 residues. Here the CDR3 reads CAWSIRGGTSGANVLTF. The CDR3, as DNA: TGTGCCTGGAGTATCCGAGGTGGCACCTCTGGGGCCAACGTCCTGACTTTC.

The chain carries TRBV6-1 and TRBJ1-1; TRBD1 agrees at 7 bases. This CDR3 spans 17 amino acids. The junction had 11 bases not matched to a gene; V was cut back by 2 bases and J by 2 bases. Germline V gene data show CDR1 as MNHNS and CDR2 as SASEGT. The CDR3 DNA follows: TGTGCCAGCAGTGAATCCGGGTGGGGGACAGTTAACACTGAAGCTTTCTTT. It translates to CASSESGWGTVNTEAFF.

The genes are TRBV18 and TRBJ1-1, with 7 bases lining up with TRBD1. This CDR3 is built from 18 residues. Germline V gene lookup returns CDR1 KGHSH and CDR2 LQKENI. The junction had 15 bases not matched to a gene; V was cut back by 3 bases and J by 2 bases. The CDR3 coding sequence is TGTGCCAGCTCACCGATCCCCCCCCGACAGGGAGTCAACACTGAAGCTTTCTTT. Protein sequence: CASSPIPPRQGVNTEAFF.

The chain couples TRBV24-1 to TRBJ2-1; D is perhaps TRBD1 (5 bases). Trimming removed 1 base from V and 10 bases from J, with 13 bases in between. Germline values: CDR1 KGHDR, CDR2 SFDVKD. The CDR3 length is 14 residues. The CDR3 sequence: CATSDFSQGREQFF. The CDR3 DNA follows: TGTGCCACCAGTGATTTCTCCCAGGGCCGAGAGCAGTTCTTC.

This chain's CDR3 is CASSPGQFQETQYF. The CDR3, as DNA: TGTGCCAGCAGCCCCGGACAGTTCCAAGAGACCCAGTACTTC. The gene calls are TRBV5-4 and TRBJ2-5; D perhaps matches TRBD1 (6 bases). The length of the CDR3 is 14 residues. CDR1 is SGHNT and CDR2 is YYREEE in the germline V gene (reference sequence). The germline V and J ends were trimmed by 4 bases and 1 base, with 11 bases remaining between them.

This chain connects TRBV7-9 to TRBJ1-1; D is unclear. Germline CDR1 is SEHNR and CDR2 is FQNEAQ (reference sequence). With 5 bases removed from V and 0 bases from J, the gap between germline ends came to 7 bases. The CDR3 contains 13 residues. CDR3 sequence: CASSRVMNTEAFF. The CDR3 DNA is TGTGCCAGCAGCAGGGTTATGAACACTGAAGCTTTCTTT.

The chain combines TRBV11-1 with TRBJ2-2; D is undetermined. The CDR3 loop spans 16 amino acids. In germline, CDR1 is SGHAT, CDR2 FQDESV (reference sequence). Deletions cut 5 bases from V and 0 bases from J, with 13 bases between. The CDR3 protein is CASSLNALPNTGELFF. The CDR3 region has the DNA TGTGCCAGCAGCCTCAACGCACTCCCGAACACCGGGGAGCTGTTTTTT.